This T cell receptor (beta chain) came from a study of monozygotic twins with inflammatory bowel disease. A word on this clonotype: Its antigen is unknown.

Per TCR library, 3500 ng of total RNA was used. Added by template switching were UMIs that each held a 6-nucleotide sample barcode. TCRdb reworked the 5' RACE reads into one entry per CDR3 protein, no DNA. Its listing shows 300,000 to 400,000 distinct CDR3 sequences. Overall study results and limits: Fewer shared clonotypes with others were found in IBD patients than in healthy twins, especially with disease activity. Variability may have been added to patient repertoires by differing immunosuppressive treatments.

From germline, CDR1 is DFQATT and CDR2 SNEGSKA (reference sequence). This CDR3 has 12 residues. Sequencing was carried out using blood. The genes are TRBV20-1 and TRBJ1-2; with no DNA, the TCRdb D assignment of TRBD1 cannot be verified. The receptor was isolated from a human donor with ulcerative colitis or Crohn's disease, or a healthy co-twin of an affected twin (not recorded which). The CDR3 protein is CSAFDRGDGYTF.